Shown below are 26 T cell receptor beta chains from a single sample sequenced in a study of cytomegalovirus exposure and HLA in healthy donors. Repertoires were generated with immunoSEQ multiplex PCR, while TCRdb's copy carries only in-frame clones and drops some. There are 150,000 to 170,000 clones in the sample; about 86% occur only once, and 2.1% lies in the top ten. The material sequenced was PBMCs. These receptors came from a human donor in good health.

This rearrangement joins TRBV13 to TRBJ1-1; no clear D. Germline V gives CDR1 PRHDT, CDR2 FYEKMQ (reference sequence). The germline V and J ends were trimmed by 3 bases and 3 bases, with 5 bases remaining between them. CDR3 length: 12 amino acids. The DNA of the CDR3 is TGTGCCAGCAGCTTCCAGGACACTGAAGCTTTCTTT. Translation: CASSFQDTEAFF.

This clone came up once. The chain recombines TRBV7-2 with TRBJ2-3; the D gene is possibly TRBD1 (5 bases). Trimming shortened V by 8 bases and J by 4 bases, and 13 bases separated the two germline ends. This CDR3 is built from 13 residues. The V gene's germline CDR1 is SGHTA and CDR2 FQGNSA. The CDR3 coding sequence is TGTGCCAGCGGTACAGGTCCCCCAGATACGCAGTATTTT. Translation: CASGTGPPDTQYF.

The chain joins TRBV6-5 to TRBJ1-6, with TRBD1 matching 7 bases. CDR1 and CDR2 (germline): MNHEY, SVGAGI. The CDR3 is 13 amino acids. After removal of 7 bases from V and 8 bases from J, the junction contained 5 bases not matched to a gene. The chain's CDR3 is CASKTGMYSPLHF. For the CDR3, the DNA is TGTGCCAGCAAGACAGGGATGTATTCACCCCTCCACTTT.

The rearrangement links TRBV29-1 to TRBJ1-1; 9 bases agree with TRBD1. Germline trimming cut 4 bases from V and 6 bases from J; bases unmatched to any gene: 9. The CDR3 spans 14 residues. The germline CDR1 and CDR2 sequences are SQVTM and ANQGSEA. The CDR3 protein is CSVATGTGMAEAFF. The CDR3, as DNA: TGCAGCGTTGCAACCGGGACAGGGATGGCTGAAGCTTTCTTT.

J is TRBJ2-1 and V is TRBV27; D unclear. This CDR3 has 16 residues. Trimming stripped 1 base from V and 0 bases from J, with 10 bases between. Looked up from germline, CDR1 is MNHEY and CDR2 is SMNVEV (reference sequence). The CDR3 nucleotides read TGTGCCAGCAGTTTATACGGGTTTGACTCCTACAATGAGCAGTTCTTC. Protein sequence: CASSLYGFDSYNEQFF.

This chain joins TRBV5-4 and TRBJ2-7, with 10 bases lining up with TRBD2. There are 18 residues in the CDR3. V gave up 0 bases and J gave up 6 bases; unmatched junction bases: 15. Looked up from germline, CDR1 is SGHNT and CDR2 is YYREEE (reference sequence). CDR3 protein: CASSLDVRASGRLTEQYF. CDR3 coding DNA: TGTGCCAGCAGCTTGGATGTCAGGGCTAGCGGGAGACTTACCGAGCAGTACTTC.

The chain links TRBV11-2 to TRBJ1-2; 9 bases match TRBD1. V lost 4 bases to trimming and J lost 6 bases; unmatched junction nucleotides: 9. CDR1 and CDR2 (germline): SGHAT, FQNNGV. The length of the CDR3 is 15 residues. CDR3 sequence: CASSSRDRVGDGYTF. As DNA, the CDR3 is TGTGCCAGCAGCTCCCGGGACAGGGTAGGAGATGGCTACACCTTC.

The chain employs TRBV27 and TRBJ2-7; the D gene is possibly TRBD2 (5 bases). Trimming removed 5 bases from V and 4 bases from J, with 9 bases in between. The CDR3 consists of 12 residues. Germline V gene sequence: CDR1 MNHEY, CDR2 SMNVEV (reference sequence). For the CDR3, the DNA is TGTGCCAGCAGTCTGGGAGATTACGAGCAGTACTTC. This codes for CASSLGDYEQYF.

The CDR3: CASSPPYKPEGYGYTF. The CDR3 DNA reads as TGTGCCAGCTCACCACCCTATAAGCCGGAGGGGTATGGCTACACCTTC. The V gene is TRBV18, the J gene TRBJ1-2; the D gene is possibly TRBD1 (5 bases). Trimming removed 0 bases at V and 5 bases at J, with 16 bases between. The V gene's germline CDR1 is KGHSH and CDR2 LQKENI. The CDR3 spans 16 residues.

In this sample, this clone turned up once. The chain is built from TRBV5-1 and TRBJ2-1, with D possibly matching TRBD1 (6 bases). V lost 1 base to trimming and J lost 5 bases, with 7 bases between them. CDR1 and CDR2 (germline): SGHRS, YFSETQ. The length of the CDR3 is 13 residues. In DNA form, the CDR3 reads TGCGCCAGCAGCTTGACAGGGAACAATGAGCAGTTCTTC. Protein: CASSLTGNNEQFF. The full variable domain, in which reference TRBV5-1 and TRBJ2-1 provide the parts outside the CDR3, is KAGVTQTPRYLIKTRGQQVTLSCSPISGHRSVSWYQQTPGQGLQFLFEYFSETQRNKGNFPGRFSGRQFSNSRSEMNVSTLELGDSALYLCASSLTGNNEQFFGPGTRLTVL.

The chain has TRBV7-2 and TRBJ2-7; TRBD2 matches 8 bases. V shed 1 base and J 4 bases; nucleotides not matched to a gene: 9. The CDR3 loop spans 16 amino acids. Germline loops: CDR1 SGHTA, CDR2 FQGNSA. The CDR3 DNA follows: TGTGCCAGCAGCTTAGTCGGCGGGGGGCCCGGTTACGAGCAGTACTTC. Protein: CASSLVGGGPGYEQYF.

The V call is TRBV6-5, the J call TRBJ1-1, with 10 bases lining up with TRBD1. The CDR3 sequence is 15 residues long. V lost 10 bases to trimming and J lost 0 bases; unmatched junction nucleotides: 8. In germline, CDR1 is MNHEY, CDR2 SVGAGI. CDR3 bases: TGTGCCACCCAGGACAGGGGGAACATGAACACTGAAGCTTTCTTT. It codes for CATQDRGNMNTEAFF.

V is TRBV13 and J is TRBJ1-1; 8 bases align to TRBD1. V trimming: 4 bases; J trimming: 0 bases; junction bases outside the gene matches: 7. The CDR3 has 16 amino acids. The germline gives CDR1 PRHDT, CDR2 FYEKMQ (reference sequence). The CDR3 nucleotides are TGTGCCAGCAGCTCACAGGGGGGTCCAATGAACACTGAAGCTTTCTTT. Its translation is CASSSQGGPMNTEAFF. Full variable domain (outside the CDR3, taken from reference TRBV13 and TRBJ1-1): AAGVIQSPRHLIKEKRETATLKCYPIPRHDTVYWYQQGPGQDPQFLISFYEKMQSDKGSIPDRFSAQQFSDYHSELNMSSLELGDSALYFCASSSQGGPMNTEAFFGQGTRLTVV.

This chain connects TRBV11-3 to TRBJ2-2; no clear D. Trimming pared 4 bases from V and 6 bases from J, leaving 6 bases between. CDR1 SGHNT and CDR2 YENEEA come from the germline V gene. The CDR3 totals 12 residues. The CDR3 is CASSSYAGELFF. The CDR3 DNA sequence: TGTGCCAGCAGCTCCTACGCCGGGGAGCTGTTTTTT.

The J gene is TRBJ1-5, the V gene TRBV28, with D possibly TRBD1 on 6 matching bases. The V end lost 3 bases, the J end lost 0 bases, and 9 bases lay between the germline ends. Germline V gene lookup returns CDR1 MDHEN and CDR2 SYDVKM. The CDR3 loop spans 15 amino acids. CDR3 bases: TGTGCCAGCAGTTTGGGGGCATATAGCAATCAGCCCCAGCATTTT. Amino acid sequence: CASSLGAYSNQPQHF.

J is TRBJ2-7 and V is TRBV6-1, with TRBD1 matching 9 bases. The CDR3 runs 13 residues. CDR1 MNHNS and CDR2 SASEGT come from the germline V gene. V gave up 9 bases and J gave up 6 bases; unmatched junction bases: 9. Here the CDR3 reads CASYRDRVSEQYF. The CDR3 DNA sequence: TGTGCCAGTTACCGGGACAGGGTAAGCGAGCAGTACTTC.

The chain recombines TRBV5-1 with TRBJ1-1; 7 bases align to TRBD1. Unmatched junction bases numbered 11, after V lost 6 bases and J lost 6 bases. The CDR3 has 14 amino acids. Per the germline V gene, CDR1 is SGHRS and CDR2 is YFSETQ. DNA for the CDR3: TGCGCCAGCAAAGAAAGGGGACAGCCTGCTGAAGCTTTCTTT. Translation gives CASKERGQPAEAFF.

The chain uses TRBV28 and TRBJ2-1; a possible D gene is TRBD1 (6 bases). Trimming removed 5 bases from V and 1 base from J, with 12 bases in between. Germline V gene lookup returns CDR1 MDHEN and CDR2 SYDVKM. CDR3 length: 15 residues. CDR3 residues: CASSRTVRSYNEQFF. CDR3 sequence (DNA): TGTGCCAGCAGTCGGACAGTGCGTTCCTACAATGAGCAGTTCTTC.

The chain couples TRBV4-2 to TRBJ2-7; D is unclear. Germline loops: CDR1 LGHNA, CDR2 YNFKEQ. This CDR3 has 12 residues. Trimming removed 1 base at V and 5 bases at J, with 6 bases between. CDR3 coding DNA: TGTGCCAGCAGCCAAGTTGAGCACGAGCAGTACTTC. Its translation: CASSQVEHEQYF.

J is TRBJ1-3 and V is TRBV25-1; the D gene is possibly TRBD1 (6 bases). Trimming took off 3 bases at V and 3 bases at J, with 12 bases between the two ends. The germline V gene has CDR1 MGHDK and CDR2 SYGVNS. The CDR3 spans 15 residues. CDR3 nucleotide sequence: TGTGCCAGCAGTGATGGACAGCTCCTTGGAAACACCATATATTTT. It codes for CASSDGQLLGNTIYF.

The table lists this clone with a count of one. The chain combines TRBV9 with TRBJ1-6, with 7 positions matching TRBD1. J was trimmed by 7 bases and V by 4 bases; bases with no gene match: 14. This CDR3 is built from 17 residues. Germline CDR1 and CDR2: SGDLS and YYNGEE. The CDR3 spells CASSPGTAPIGNSPLHF. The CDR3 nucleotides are TGTGCCAGCAGCCCAGGGACAGCACCTATCGGGAATTCACCCCTCCACTTT.

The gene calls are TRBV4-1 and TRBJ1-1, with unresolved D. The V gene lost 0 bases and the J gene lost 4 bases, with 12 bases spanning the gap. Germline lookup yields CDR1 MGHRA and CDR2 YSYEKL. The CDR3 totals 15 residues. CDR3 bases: TGCGCCAGCAGCCAAGATAACGGGGTCGGCACTGAAGCTTTCTTT. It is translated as CASSQDNGVGTEAFF.

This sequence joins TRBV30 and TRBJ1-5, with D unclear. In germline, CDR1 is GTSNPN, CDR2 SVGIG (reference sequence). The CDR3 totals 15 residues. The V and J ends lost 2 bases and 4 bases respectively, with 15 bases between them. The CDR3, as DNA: TGTGCCTGGAGTCCAACTGTGGGCCTTAATCAGCCCCAGCATTTT. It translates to CAWSPTVGLNQPQHF.

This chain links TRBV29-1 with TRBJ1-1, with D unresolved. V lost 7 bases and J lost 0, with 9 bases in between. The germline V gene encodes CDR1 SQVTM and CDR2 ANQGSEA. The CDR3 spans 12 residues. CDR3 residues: CSANYMNTEAFF. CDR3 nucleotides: TGCAGCGCCAATTACATGAACACTGAAGCTTTCTTT. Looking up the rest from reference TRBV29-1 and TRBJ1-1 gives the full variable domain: SAVISQKPSRDICQRGTSLTIQCQVDSQVTMMFWYRQQPGQSLTLIATANQGSEATYESGFVIDKFPISRPNLTFSTLTVSNMSPEDSSIYLCSANYMNTEAFFGQGTRLTVV.

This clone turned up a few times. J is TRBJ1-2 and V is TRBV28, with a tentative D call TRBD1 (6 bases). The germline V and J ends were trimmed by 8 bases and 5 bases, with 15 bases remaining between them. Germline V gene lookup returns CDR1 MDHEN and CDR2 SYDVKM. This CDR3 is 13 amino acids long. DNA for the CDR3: TGTGCCAGCCGGCCGCCAGGGGATTATGGCTACACCTTC. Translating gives CASRPPGDYGYTF.

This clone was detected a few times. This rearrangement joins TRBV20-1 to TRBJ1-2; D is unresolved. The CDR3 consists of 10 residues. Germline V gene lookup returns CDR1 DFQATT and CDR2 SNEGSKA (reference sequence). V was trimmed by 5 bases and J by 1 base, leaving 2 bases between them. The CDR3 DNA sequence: TGCAGTGCTTATAACTATGGCTACACCTTC. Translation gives CSAYNYGYTF.